The rows below give T cell receptor beta chains drawn from one sample of a study of siplizumab effects on memory and regulatory T cells. Clones were sequenced by immunoSEQ multiplex PCR, and TCRdb holds only the in-frame ones, with some missing. The sample yields tens of thousands of clones, over 85% seen once. Sequenced sample: CD8+ T cells sorted from blood. These receptors were obtained from a human donor in good health. Both conserved end residues are trimmed from each CDR3. The size of a clone is reported for some rows only, either as once, few or many, or as a class for expanded clones.

CDR3aa	v_gene	j_gene	abundance
ASSSQVSVYEQY	TRBV27	TRBJ2-7	-
AWSYREATEAF	TRBV30	TRBJ1-1	-
ASSFLRANEKLF	TRBV28	TRBJ1-4	-
ATRLAPITYEQY	TRBV5-1	TRBJ2-7	-
ASSGLWASEQY	TRBV27	TRBJ2-7	-
ASSAYRDRIADTQY	TRBV9	TRBJ2-3	-
ASSGTGENTEAF	TRBV11-2	TRBJ1-1	-
ASRSVGGANVLT	TRBV27	TRBJ2-6	-
ASRDPGGKSTDTQY	TRBV6-4	TRBJ2-3	-
ASSLAFARRVPNTEAF	TRBV28	TRBJ1-1	-
ASSRGGSYYEQY	TRBV27	TRBJ2-7	-
ASTEWGNDQETQY	TRBV28	TRBJ2-5	once
ASSLVAGNTEAF	TRBV5-1	TRBJ1-1	-
ATSTGGSAGNTIY	TRBV15	TRBJ1-3	-
ASSVESGSSYEQY	TRBV9	TRBJ2-7	-
ASSTSRGTTDTQY	TRBV21-1	TRBJ2-3	-
ASISDGGDYGYT	TRBV7-9	TRBJ1-2	-
ASRSTGTDSSGNTIY	TRBV19	TRBJ1-3	-
ASSFKIHEQY	TRBV5-5	TRBJ2-7	-
ASQSTRGFNQPQH	TRBV19	TRBJ1-5	-
ASLTGDITETQY	TRBV2	TRBJ2-5	-